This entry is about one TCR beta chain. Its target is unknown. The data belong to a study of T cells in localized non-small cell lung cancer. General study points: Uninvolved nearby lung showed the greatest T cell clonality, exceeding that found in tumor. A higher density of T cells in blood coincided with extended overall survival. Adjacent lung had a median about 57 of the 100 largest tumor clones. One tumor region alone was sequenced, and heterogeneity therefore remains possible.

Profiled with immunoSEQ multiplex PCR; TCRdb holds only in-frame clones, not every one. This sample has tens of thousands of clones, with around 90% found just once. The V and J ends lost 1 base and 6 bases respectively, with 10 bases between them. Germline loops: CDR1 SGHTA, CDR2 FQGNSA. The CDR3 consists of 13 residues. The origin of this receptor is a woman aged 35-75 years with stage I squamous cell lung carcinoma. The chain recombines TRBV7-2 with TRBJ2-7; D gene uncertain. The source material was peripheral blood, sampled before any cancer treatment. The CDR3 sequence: CASSLGRFPEQYF. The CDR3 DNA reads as TGTGCCAGCAGCTTAGGTCGGTTTCCCGAGCAGTACTTC.